This entry lists 12 T cell receptor beta chains sequenced from one sample in a study of metastatic and nonmetastatic thyroid tumors. No patient received treatment before thyroid surgery. MiXCR reprocessed the PCR reads for TCRdb. The sample shows 15,000 to 20,000 clones, 15% to 19% of them seen only once. Sequenced material: blood. These receptor sequences come from a female donor with papillary thyroid cancer or a benign thyroid nodule (not recorded which). Some clones in this sample may be carry-over from other donors' samples.

This clone was detected many times. V and J are TRBV7-2 and TRBJ2-7; a possible D gene is TRBD1 (6 bases). CDR1 SGHTA and CDR2 FQGNSA come from the germline V gene. The V end was cut by 1 base, the J end by 5 bases, with 15 bases between. CDR3 length: 15 residues. The chain's CDR3 is CASSLGDRDTDEQYF. The CDR3 DNA is TGTGCCAGCAGCTTAGGGGACCGGGACACCGACGAGCAGTACTTC.

The table lists this clone with a few counts. CDR3 loop: CASSLGVGINQPQHF. The CDR3, as DNA: TGTGCCAGCAGTTTAGGGGTCGGTATCAATCAGCCCCAGCATTTT. This chain joins TRBV28 and TRBJ1-5; no clear D. Germline CDR1 MDHEN, CDR2 SYDVKM. The CDR3 consists of 15 residues. The V and J ends lost 2 bases and 3 bases respectively, with 11 bases between them.

This clone has only a few counts. The chain recombines TRBV5-1 with TRBJ1-2; 7 bases agree with TRBD1. J lost 4 bases, V lost 5 bases, and 8 bases had no gene match. The CDR3 length is 14 residues. The germline gives CDR1 SGHRS, CDR2 YFSETQ. Here the CDR3 reads CASSFGQVSYGYTF. CDR3 coding DNA: TGCGCCAGCAGTTTTGGACAGGTTTCCTATGGCTACACCTTC. Together with reference TRBV5-1 and TRBJ1-2, the CDR3 gives the full variable domain: KAGVTQTPRYLIKTRGQQVTLSCSPISGHRSVSWYQQTPGQGLQFLFEYFSETQRNKGNFPGRFSGRQFSNSRSEMNVSTLELGDSALYLCASSFGQVSYGYTFGSGTRLTVV.

J is TRBJ1-5 and V is TRBV12-3 or TRBV12-4; D not resolved. V was cut by 6 bases and J by 6 bases, with 15 bases left in between. CDR3 length: 14 residues. The DNA of the CDR3 is TGTGCCAGCAGCTTAATGCAGGTCGGTCAGCCCCAGCATTTT. As protein: CASSLMQVGQPQHF.

The chain employs TRBV6-2 or TRBV6-3 and TRBJ1-2; D not resolved. V lost 7 bases and J 1 base, leaving 10 bases between the germline ends. Germline V gives CDR1 MNHEY, CDR2 SVGEGT. The CDR3 is 13 amino acids. CDR3 sequence (DNA): TGTGCCAGCAACCCCGGGTTTAACTATGGCTACACCTTC. It specifies CASNPGFNYGYTF.

There are a few counts of this clone. This may be a read error: a much more frequent sequence differs by one nucleotide. Other DNA sequences in this specimen translate into the identical CDR3. V and J are TRBV4-1 and TRBJ2-3, with D perhaps matching TRBD1 or TRBD2 (5 bases each). The CDR3 runs 13 residues. Trimming cost V 5 bases and J 6 bases, with 12 bases left between them. In germline, CDR1 is MGHRA, CDR2 YSYEKL. The CDR3: CASSRYGADTQYF. As DNA, the CDR3 is TGCGCCAGCAGCAGGTACGGGGCGGATACGCAGTATTTT.

This clone has at least ten counts. The chain links TRBV11-2 to TRBJ1-1; 7 bases are a match to TRBD1. The CDR3 has 15 residues. J lost 4 bases, V lost 5 bases, and 10 bases had no gene match. Germline V lookup: CDR1 SGHAT, CDR2 FQNNGV. The CDR3 DNA sequence: TGTGCCAGCAGCCCCACAGGGGCCGAGCCCACTGAAGCTTTCTTT. It codes for CASSPTGAEPTEAFF.

This clone counts as large (0.1 to 1%). V gene TRBV6-5 combines with J gene TRBJ2-1; 8 nucleotides line up with TRBD2. From germline, CDR1 is MNHEY and CDR2 SVGAGI. V lost 2 bases, J lost 3 bases, and 9 bases stayed unmatched. The CDR3 spans 17 residues. The CDR3 reads CASSYGREVPGYNEQFF. The CDR3 coding sequence is TGTGCCAGCAGTTACGGGCGGGAGGTCCCCGGCTACAATGAGCAGTTCTTC.

This sequence joins TRBV5-1 and TRBJ2-2; D is tentatively TRBD1 or TRBD2 (6 bases each). This CDR3 comprises 17 residues. Germline values: CDR1 SGHRS, CDR2 YFSETQ. V was cut by 3 bases and J by 4 bases, with 19 bases left in between. CDR3 nucleotide sequence: TGCGCCAGCAGCTCAGGAGGGGGGCCTGCGGGCACCGGGGAGCTGTTTTTT. Translated, it gives CASSSGGGPAGTGELFF.

This clone has ten or more counts. The chain employs TRBV5-1 and TRBJ1-2; tentative D call: TRBD1 (5 bases). V was shortened by 5 bases and J by 5 bases, with 10 bases between the two germline ends. The CDR3 spans 12 residues. Germline V gene data show CDR1 as SGHRS and CDR2 as YFSETQ. The CDR3 DNA sequence: TGCGCCAGCAGGGGGGATGGTTATGGCTACACCTTC. Its translation: CASRGDGYGYTF. The whole variable domain, remainder taken from reference TRBV5-1 and TRBJ1-2, is KAGVTQTPRYLIKTRGQQVTLSCSPISGHRSVSWYQQTPGQGLQFLFEYFSETQRNKGNFPGRFSGRQFSNSRSEMNVSTLELGDSALYLCASRGDGYGYTFGSGTRLTVV.

Concerning this clone itself: The CDR3 does not end in the conserved phenylalanine or tryptophan, so this is likely a read error. The V gene is TRBV28, the J gene TRBJ2-7; 8 positions agree with TRBD1. The CDR3 is 17 amino acids. Unmatched junction bases numbered 17, after V lost 4 bases and J lost 6 bases. Germline CDR1 and CDR2: MDHEN and SYDVKM. The CDR3 DNA is TGTGCCAGCAGTTCTCCCCAGGGGGCATGGCGGCTCTCCGAGCAGTACTTA. As protein: CASSSPQGAWRLSEQYL.

This clone was seen at least ten times. The rearrangement uses TRBV5-1 and TRBJ2-7, with 7 bases identical to TRBD2. This CDR3 is built from 15 residues. V lost 4 bases and J lost 4; bases outside the gene matches: 11. From germline, CDR1 is SGHRS and CDR2 YFSETQ. CDR3 loop: CASSPPVAGGYEQYF. The CDR3 DNA sequence: TGCGCCAGCAGCCCGCCGGTAGCGGGTGGGTACGAGCAGTACTTC. The full variable domain, completed using reference TRBV5-1 and TRBJ2-7, is KAGVTQTPRYLIKTRGQQVTLSCSPISGHRSVSWYQQTPGQGLQFLFEYFSETQRNKGNFPGRFSGRQFSNSRSEMNVSTLELGDSALYLCASSPPVAGGYEQYFGPGTRLTVT.